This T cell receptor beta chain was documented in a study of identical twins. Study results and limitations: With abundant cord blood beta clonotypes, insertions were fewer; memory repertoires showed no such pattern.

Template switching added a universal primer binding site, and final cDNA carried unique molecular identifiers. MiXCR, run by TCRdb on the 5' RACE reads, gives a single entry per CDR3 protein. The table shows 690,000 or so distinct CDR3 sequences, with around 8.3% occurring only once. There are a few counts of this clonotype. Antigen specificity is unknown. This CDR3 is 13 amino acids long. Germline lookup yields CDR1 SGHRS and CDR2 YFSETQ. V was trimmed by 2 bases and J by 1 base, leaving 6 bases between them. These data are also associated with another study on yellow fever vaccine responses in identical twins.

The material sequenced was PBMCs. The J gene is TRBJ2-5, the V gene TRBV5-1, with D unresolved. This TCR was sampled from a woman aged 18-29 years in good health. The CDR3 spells CASSFNIQETQYF. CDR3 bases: TGCGCCAGCAGCTTTAATATCCAAGAGACCCAGTACTTC. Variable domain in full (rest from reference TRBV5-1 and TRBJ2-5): KAGVTQTPRYLIKTRGQQVTLSCSPISGHRSVSWYQQTPGQGLQFLFEYFSETQRNKGNFPGRFSGRQFSNSRSEMNVSTLELGDSALYLCASSFNIQETQYFGPGTRLLVL.